One sample yielded the 23 T cell receptor beta chains listed below, sequenced in a study of hypomethylating agent response in myelodysplastic syndrome. Assay used: immunoSEQ multiplex PCR; TCRdb lists only in-frame clones, some missing. The repertoire holds 10,000 to 11,000 clones, about 83% seen once, with 4% to 4.5% in the top ten. The source material was bone marrow, sampled before or after starting hypomethylating agent treatment for myelodysplastic syndrome (not recorded which). The receptor set was obtained from a human donor with myelodysplastic syndrome.

V gene TRBV5-1 combines with J gene TRBJ2-2, with no clear D. Between the trimmed V and J ends, which lost 0 bases and 6 bases, there was a span of 9 bases. The CDR3 is made up of 14 amino acids. Per the germline V gene, CDR1 is SGHRS and CDR2 is YFSETQ. CDR3 in DNA: TGCGCCAGCAGCTTGGCCCGGCAATCCGGGGAGCTGTTTTTT. This sequence encodes CASSLARQSGELFF.

The chain uses TRBV20-1 and TRBJ1-2; D unclear. Germline V lookup: CDR1 DFQATT, CDR2 SNEGSKA (reference sequence). Deletions cut 3 bases from V and 2 bases from J, with 4 bases between. This CDR3 has 11 amino acids. Here the CDR3 reads CSARWNYGYTF. CDR3 nucleotide sequence: TGCAGTGCTAGGTGGAACTATGGCTACACCTTC.

In regard to this clone: Mismatch with germline at one junction end may stem from a read error. The chain carries TRBV30 and TRBJ1-3; 9 positions agree with TRBD1. CDR1 is GTSNPN and CDR2 is SVGIG in the germline V gene (reference sequence). This CDR3 region has 13 residues. This CDR3 reads CAWSSLEGQGVSF. In DNA form, the CDR3 reads TGTGCCTGGAGTAGCCTCGAGGGACAGGGAGTCAGTTTT.

The rearrangement uses TRBV6-6 and TRBJ1-1, with 9 positions matching TRBD1. The germline V gene has CDR1 MNHNY and CDR2 SVGAGI (reference sequence). Trimming removed 6 bases from V and 3 bases from J; junction bases left unmatched: 5. The CDR3 runs 14 residues. CDR3 coding DNA: TGTGCCAGCAGAGCCGGGACAGGGTACACTGAAGCTTTCTTT. It codes for CASRAGTGYTEAFF.

This clone was recorded once. V gene TRBV10-3 combines with J gene TRBJ2-3; D gene ambiguous. Between the trimmed V and J ends, which lost 0 bases and 1 base, there was a span of 11 bases. The germline gives CDR1 ENHRY, CDR2 SYGVKD. The CDR3 has 16 amino acids. CDR3 DNA sequence: TGTGCCATCAGTGAGTCACAGTCGAGAGGCACAGATACGCAGTATTTT. Translating it yields CAISESQSRGTDTQYF.

The chain joins TRBV19 to TRBJ2-2; 10 bases match TRBD1. CDR3 length: 15 residues. Germline-derived CDR1 and CDR2 are LNHDA and SQIVND (reference sequence). V lost 1 base to trimming and J lost 5 bases; unmatched junction nucleotides: 1. CDR3 amino acids: CASSIGTGGTGELFF. In DNA form, the CDR3 reads TGTGCCAGTAGTATAGGGACAGGGGGAACCGGGGAGCTGTTTTTT.

The chain employs TRBV7-9 and TRBJ1-3; no clear D. Germline values: CDR1 SEHNR, CDR2 FQNEAQ (reference sequence). The length of the CDR3 is 15 residues. The V gene lost 4 bases and the J gene lost 0 bases, with 10 bases spanning the gap. The CDR3 DNA reads TGTGCCAGCAGCTCGACTCTCGGCTCTGGAAACACCATATATTTT. It specifies CASSSTLGSGNTIYF.

The table lists this clone with a few counts. The chain joins TRBV28 to TRBJ1-4, with D perhaps TRBD1 (6 bases). Between the trimmed V and J ends, which lost 8 bases and 7 bases, there was a span of 14 bases. The length of the CDR3 is 13 residues. Germline V gene lookup returns CDR1 MDHEN and CDR2 SYDVKM. This CDR3 is CASSGAGGEKLFF. CDR3 DNA: TGTGCCAGCTCAGGGGCCGGGGGTGAAAAACTGTTTTTT.

The genes are TRBV9 and TRBJ2-7; weak D call: TRBD2 (5 bases). Germline V gene lookup returns CDR1 SGDLS and CDR2 YYNGEE. Trimming removed 0 bases from V and 4 bases from J, with 11 bases in between. The CDR3 is made up of 14 amino acids. The CDR3 here is CASSVDEGAYEQYF. The CDR3 nucleotides read TGTGCCAGCAGCGTAGATGAGGGTGCGTACGAGCAGTACTTC. The whole variable domain, remainder taken from reference TRBV9 and TRBJ2-7, is DSGVTQTPKHLITATGQRVTLRCSPRSGDLSVYWYQQSLDQGLQFLIQYYNGEERAKGNILERFSAQQFPDLHSELNLSSLELGDSALYFCASSVDEGAYEQYFGPGTRLTVT.

This rearrangement joins TRBV7-8 to TRBJ2-1, with 13 bases matching TRBD2. Germline values: CDR1 SGHVS, CDR2 FQNEAQ. Trimming cost V 3 bases and J 8 bases; bases outside gene matches: 7. The CDR3 spans 16 residues. The CDR3 reads CASSFRTSGSRDEQFF. In DNA form, the CDR3 reads TGTGCCAGCAGCTTCCGGACTAGCGGGAGTCGGGATGAGCAGTTCTTC.

The chain employs TRBV28 and TRBJ2-5, with D maybe TRBD2 (5 bases). The CDR3 length is 18 residues. In germline, CDR1 is MDHEN, CDR2 SYDVKM. V was trimmed by 7 bases and J by 5 bases, leaving 29 bases between them. CDR3 protein: CASKQVGGWELNRETQYF. CDR3 DNA: TGTGCCAGCAAGCAGGTTGGCGGGTGGGAGTTAAATAGGGAGACCCAGTACTTC.

This clone was seen a few times. The J gene is TRBJ2-3, the V gene TRBV10-3; 16 bases align to TRBD2. The CDR3 is 16 residues long. Losses at the gene ends were 6 bases for V and 4 bases for J; bases not matched to a gene: 4. Germline CDR1 ENHRY, CDR2 SYGVKD. This CDR3 is CAIRGTSGGASDTQYF. CDR3 nucleotide sequence: TGTGCCATCAGGGGGACTAGCGGGGGGGCGTCAGATACGCAGTATTTT.

This clone was seen only a few times. The rearrangement links TRBV30 to TRBJ1-2; D gene ambiguous. The CDR3 length is 12 residues. V was trimmed by 3 bases and J by 8 bases, leaving 13 bases between them. Germline V gives CDR1 GTSNPN, CDR2 SVGIG (reference sequence). In DNA form, the CDR3 reads TGTGCCTGGAGCCTACAAATGGGAGGCTACACCTTC. Amino acids: CAWSLQMGGYTF.

The sample holds one count of this clone. This sequence joins TRBV19 and TRBJ1-3; unclear D gene. V gave up 8 bases and J gave up 4 bases, with 12 bases separating them. This CDR3 contains 13 residues. The V gene's germline CDR1 is LNHDA and CDR2 SQIVND (reference sequence). As DNA, the CDR3 is TGTGCCAGTTCCCAGGAGTCCGGAAACACCATATATTTT. This encodes CASSQESGNTIYF.

The chain uses TRBV7-6 and TRBJ1-3, with D perhaps matching TRBD1 (5 bases). Trimming left V 5 bases short and J 10 bases short, with 15 bases between. The CDR3 extends over 13 amino acids. CDR1 SGHVS and CDR2 FNYEAQ come from the germline V gene. As DNA, the CDR3 is TGTGCCAGCAGCCGAGACGGAAGGGGAACCATATATTTT. As protein: CASSRDGRGTIYF. The variable domain in full, with the rest retrieved from reference TRBV7-6 and TRBJ1-3, is GAGVSQSPRYKVTKRGQDVALRCDPISGHVSLYWYRQALGQGPEFLTYFNYEAQQDKSGLPNDRFSAERPEGSISTLTIQRTEQRDSAMYRCASSRDGRGTIYFGEGSWLTVV.

This chain joins TRBV7-3 and TRBJ1-5; D might be TRBD1 (5 bases). This CDR3 has 13 amino acids. Deletions cut 5 bases from V and 5 bases from J, with 10 bases between. Germline V gene sequence: CDR1 SGHTA, CDR2 FQGTGA. In DNA, the CDR3 is TGTGCCAGCAGCCGGGACCGCTATCAGCCCCAGCATTTT. Its translation is CASSRDRYQPQHF.

This clone was found once. This chain uses TRBV7-8 with TRBJ2-7; no firm D call. The V end was cut by 1 base, the J end by 0 bases, with 7 bases between. The CDR3 loop spans 14 amino acids. Germline CDR1 SGHVS, CDR2 FQNEAQ. The CDR3 bases are TGTGCCAGCAGCTTAGAAGGCTCCTCCTACGAGCAGTACTTC. It yields the protein CASSLEGSSYEQYF.

The genes are TRBV4-1 and TRBJ2-3, with D perhaps TRBD2 (6 bases). The CDR3 has 16 amino acids. Germline values: CDR1 MGHRA, CDR2 YSYEKL. V lost 0 bases and J lost 2, with 12 bases in between. CDR3 protein: CASSQEETRNTDTQYF. In DNA form, the CDR3 reads TGCGCCAGCAGCCAAGAGGAGACTAGGAACACAGATACGCAGTATTTT.

The V and J genes are TRBV15 and TRBJ2-5; 11 positions match TRBD2. CDR3 length equals 16 residues. The germline gives CDR1 LNHNV, CDR2 YYDKDF (reference sequence). After removal of 8 bases from V and 5 bases from J, the junction contained 13 bases not matched to a gene. The DNA for the CDR3 is TGTGCCACCCAGAGTTGGGCTAGCGGGAGGACGGAGACCCAGTACTTC. This gives the protein CATQSWASGRTETQYF. The full variable domain, its missing parts supplied by reference TRBV15 and TRBJ2-5, is DAMVIQNPRYQVTQFGKPVTLSCSQTLNHNVMYWYQQKSSQAPKLLFHYYDKDFNNEADTPDNFQSRRPNTSFCFLDIRSPGLGDTAMYLCATQSWASGRTETQYFGPGTRLLVL.

The chain employs TRBV27 and TRBJ1-6; D unresolved. CDR1 MNHEY and CDR2 SMNVEV come from the germline V gene (reference sequence). The CDR3 totals 14 residues. Trimming removed 3 bases at V and 5 bases at J, with 8 bases between. CDR3 residues: CASSLKGDNSPLHF. The CDR3 DNA reads TGTGCCAGCAGTTTGAAGGGAGATAATTCACCCCTCCACTTT.

This clone was seen more than once but under ten times. This chain uses TRBV6-1 with TRBJ1-1; D gene ambiguous. The V gene lost 4 bases and the J gene lost 5 bases, with 5 bases spanning the gap. In germline, CDR1 is MNHNS, CDR2 SASEGT. The CDR3 contains 11 residues. CDR3 loop: CASSVKTEAFF. DNA for the CDR3: TGTGCCAGCAGTGTAAAAACTGAAGCTTTCTTT.

This clone was recorded a few times. The chain links TRBV18 to TRBJ2-6, with TRBD1 matching 7 bases. V shed 4 bases and J 5 bases; nucleotides not matched to a gene: 5. Germline CDR1 is KGHSH and CDR2 is LQKENI. The CDR3 loop spans 15 amino acids. CDR3 residues: CASSLDRERANVLTF. For the CDR3, the DNA is TGTGCCAGCTCACTAGACAGGGAGAGGGCCAACGTCCTGACTTTC.

This rearrangement joins TRBV11-1 to TRBJ1-4; D is ambiguous. The CDR3 consists of 16 residues. Deletions cut 1 base from V and 1 base from J, with 10 bases between. Germline V CDR1 and CDR2: SGHAT, FQDESV (reference sequence). The CDR3 spells CASSLGRRETNEKLFF. CDR3 DNA: TGTGCCAGCAGCTTAGGACGACGAGAAACTAATGAAAAACTGTTTTTT.